This T cell receptor (beta chain) comes out of a study of blood T cell repertoires in COVID-19. In the study overall: The United States, Italy and Spain provided the acute and convalescent COVID-19 samples. Sources were T cells, B-cell-depleted T cells, or PBMCs; the material itself was cDNA or gDNA.

The sample holds a few counts of this clone. TCRdb keeps only in-frame clones here, not all; method: immunoSEQ multiplex PCR. Of 150,000 to 200,000 clones in the sample, roughly 90% were seen once. The germline gives CDR1 SGHTA, CDR2 FQGNSA. The CDR3 sequence is 13 residues long. Trimming removed 5 bases from V and 6 bases from J, with 13 bases in between. Ages ranged from about 18 to 100 years, with residence in about two dozen US areas. Participants' reported clinical history set cohort assignment. The sequencing input was PBMCs or T cells enriched from blood (not recorded which). The genes are TRBV7-2 and TRBJ1-1; D might be TRBD1 (6 bases). The TCR comes from a woman between 50 and 59 years old who had recovered from COVID-19. CDR3: CASSRDIFAEAFF. CDR3 nucleotides: TGTGCCAGCAGCAGGGACATTTTCGCTGAAGCTTTCTTT. The full variable domain, rest sourced from reference TRBV7-2 and TRBJ1-1, is GAGVSQSPSNKVTEKGKDVELRCDPISGHTALYWYRQSLGQGLEFLIYFQGNSAPDKSGLPSDRFSAERTGGSVSTLTIQRTQQEDSAVYLCASSRDIFAEAFFGQGTRLTVV.